A single sample is the source of the 22 T cell receptor beta chains below, sequenced in a study of shared clonotypes between healthy human individuals. Only in-frame clones appear in the TCRdb table, and some are missing; sequencing was by immunoSEQ multiplex PCR. The sample lists about 800,000 clones; roughly 96% were seen once. CD45RO-negative CD8 cells positively selected for CCR7 made up the naive population, which excluded terminally differentiated effector memory CD45RA+ cells. The sequenced sample was naive CD8+ T cells sorted from blood. The receptors stem from a man aged 25 to 40 in good health.

V is TRBV7-8 and J is TRBJ2-1; 11 positions match TRBD2. Germline V lookup: CDR1 SGHVS, CDR2 FQNEAQ. The J segment lost 8 bases and the V segment lost 1 base, leaving 7 bases of the junction unmatched. The CDR3 is 16 amino acids. DNA of the CDR3: TGTGCCAGCAGCTTAGGGCTAGCGGGAGGTGTGGATGAGCAGTTCTTC. Its protein is CASSLGLAGGVDEQFF. The variable domain in full, completed from reference TRBV7-8 and TRBJ2-1, reads GAGVSQSPRYKVAKRGQDVALRCDPISGHVSLFWYQQALGQGPEFLTYFQNEAQLDKSGLPSDRFFAERPEGSVSTLKIQRTQQEDSAVYLCASSLGLAGGVDEQFFGPGTRLTVL.

The chain's CDR3 is CASSIRLPYNEQFF. The CDR3 DNA is TGTGCCAGTAGTATTCGGCTCCCCTACAATGAGCAGTTCTTC. V and J are TRBV19 and TRBJ2-1; D call uncertain. The V gene's germline CDR1 is LNHDA and CDR2 SQIVND (reference sequence). The CDR3 spans 14 residues. V lost 3 bases, J lost 2 bases, and 8 bases lay in between.

This rearrangement joins TRBV28 to TRBJ1-2; TRBD1 aligns across 7 bases. The germline gives CDR1 MDHEN, CDR2 SYDVKM. This CDR3 is 12 amino acids long. Trimming took 6 bases from V and 8 from J; bases not matched to a gene: 6. CDR3 bases: TGTGCCAGCAGCTATGACAGGGTCGGCTACACCTTC. It encodes CASSYDRVGYTF.

This clone was counted once. The sample holds other DNA sequences that translate to the same CDR3. The chain joins TRBV28 to TRBJ2-1; TRBD2 matches at 12 bases. The CDR3 totals 16 residues. The germline gives CDR1 MDHEN, CDR2 SYDVKM. Trimming at V came to 3 bases and at J to 3 bases, leaving 3 bases not matched to a gene. The CDR3 reads CASSLTSGSFYNEQFF. DNA of the CDR3: TGTGCCAGCAGTTTGACTAGCGGGAGTTTCTACAATGAGCAGTTCTTC.

In regard to this clone: The sample carries other DNA sequences with the same CDR3. V and J are TRBV28 and TRBJ2-7, with D unresolved. This CDR3 has 12 residues. CDR1 is MDHEN and CDR2 is SYDVKM in the germline V gene. V gave up 2 bases and J gave up 4 bases, with 6 bases separating them. The CDR3 loop reads CASSLVGYEQYF. DNA for the CDR3: TGTGCCAGCAGTTTAGTTGGATACGAGCAGTACTTC.

Points on this clone: Other DNA sequences in this sample translate to the same CDR3. This chain joins TRBV19 and TRBJ2-7; no definite D call. V lost 1 base and J 2 bases, leaving 9 bases between the germline ends. The CDR3 is made up of 14 amino acids. Germline V gene lookup returns CDR1 LNHDA and CDR2 SQIVND (reference sequence). The CDR3 protein is CASSIGGQTYEQYF. For the CDR3, the DNA is TGTGCCAGTAGTATAGGCGGCCAAACCTACGAGCAGTACTTC.

The chain links TRBV28 to TRBJ2-2; D not certain. In germline, CDR1 is MDHEN, CDR2 SYDVKM. This CDR3 is built from 15 residues. The germline V and J ends were trimmed by 6 bases and 1 base, with 12 bases remaining between them. CDR3 coding DNA: TGTGCCAGCAGCCGCCGGCAGATGAACACCGGGGAGCTGTTTTTT. It yields the protein CASSRRQMNTGELFF.

V usage is TRBV7-2 and J usage is TRBJ2-1; D is ambiguous. This CDR3 spans 13 amino acids. Trimming removed 2 bases at V and 6 bases at J, with 8 bases between. The germline V gene encodes CDR1 SGHTA and CDR2 FQGNSA. The CDR3 DNA reads as TGTGCCAGCAGCTTATTATATAGCAATGAGCAGTTCTTC. It yields the protein CASSLLYSNEQFF.

This clone came up once. The CDR3 sequence: CASSSRTRTPYEQYF. Here the CDR3 DNA reads TGTGCCAGCAGTTCTAGGACTAGAACCCCCTACGAGCAGTACTTC. The chain joins TRBV27 to TRBJ2-7; 7 bases align to TRBD2. With 4 bases clipped from V and 2 bases from J, the junction kept 8 bases outside the gene matches. The CDR3 consists of 15 residues. The germline V gene encodes CDR1 MNHEY and CDR2 SMNVEV (reference sequence).

CDR3 bases: TGTGCCAGCAGCTTAGAAGGGGGACTAGCCGGGGACTGGGGAAATGAGCAGTTCTTC. Its translation: CASSLEGGLAGDWGNEQFF. The chain employs TRBV7-6 and TRBJ2-1; 9 bases are a match to TRBD2. Germline CDR1 SGHVS, CDR2 FNYEAQ. The CDR3 contains 19 residues. V lost 1 base, J lost 7 bases, and 17 bases stayed unmatched.

The rearrangement joins TRBV7-9 to TRBJ1-1; 7 positions agree with TRBD1. V lost 5 bases and J lost 6; bases outside the gene matches: 6. CDR1 SEHNR and CDR2 FQNEAQ come from the germline V gene (reference sequence). CDR3 length: 13 amino acids. CDR3 protein: CASSPGTVPEAFF. The CDR3 DNA reads as TGTGCCAGCAGCCCAGGGACAGTCCCTGAAGCTTTCTTT.

V gene TRBV7-8 combines with J gene TRBJ1-5, with 10 bases that match TRBD1. Looked up from germline, CDR1 is SGHVS and CDR2 is FQNEAQ. The J segment lost 6 bases and the V segment lost 5 bases, leaving 1 base of the junction unmatched. The CDR3 covers 13 residues. CDR3 protein: CASSRQGAQPQHF. As DNA, the CDR3 is TGTGCCAGCAGCAGACAGGGGGCTCAGCCCCAGCATTTT.

The chain couples TRBV4-3 to TRBJ2-1, with D tentatively TRBD2 (6 bases). The V end was cut by 3 bases, the J end by 7 bases, with 16 bases between. This CDR3 contains 15 residues. Germline CDR1 and CDR2: LGHNA and YSLEER. The CDR3 sequence is CASSHGFLAKNEQFF. CDR3 nucleotide sequence: TGCGCCAGCAGCCATGGTTTCCTAGCGAAGAATGAGCAGTTCTTC.

This clone was seen a single time. The rearrangement uses TRBV30 and TRBJ2-5, with 8 bases that match TRBD2. Germline values: CDR1 GTSNPN, CDR2 SVGIG (reference sequence). The CDR3 is made up of 16 amino acids. The V gene end was trimmed by 0 bases and the J gene end by 3 bases; junction bases not matched to a gene: 9. The CDR3 DNA is TGTGCCTGGAGTGTTCTTGGGACTAGGGGGGAAGAGACCCAGTACTTC. It specifies CAWSVLGTRGEETQYF.

This chain joins TRBV12-5 and TRBJ2-5; D not certain. Per the germline V gene, CDR1 is LGHNT and CDR2 is FRNRAP. The CDR3 is 13 amino acids. Trimming stripped 1 base from V and 2 bases from J, with 5 bases between. The chain's CDR3 is CASGLGFQETQYF. For the CDR3, the DNA is TGTGCTAGTGGTTTGGGATTTCAAGAGACCCAGTACTTC.

The J gene is TRBJ2-5, the V gene TRBV6-1; 11 bases line up with TRBD2. Trimming removed 7 bases from V and 5 bases from J; junction bases left unmatched: 9. The CDR3 consists of 15 residues. CDR1 and CDR2 from the germline V gene are MNHNS and SASEGT. DNA for the CDR3: TGTGCCAGCAAGCAACTAGCGGGAGTGCGGGAGACCCAGTACTTC. Protein product: CASKQLAGVRETQYF.

This clone was recorded only once. V gene TRBV5-6 combines with J gene TRBJ2-7; the match to TRBD2 covers 7 bases. V dropped 3 bases and J dropped 3; count of bases not matched to a gene: 6. The CDR3 covers 14 residues. Germline CDR1 and CDR2: SGHDT and YYEEEE. The CDR3 region is CASSWGGEYYEQYF. The CDR3 DNA reads TGTGCCAGCAGCTGGGGGGGAGAGTACTACGAGCAGTACTTC.

The rearrangement joins TRBV27 to TRBJ2-7; weak D call: TRBD1 (6 bases). V lost 0 bases to trimming and J lost 3 bases, with 12 bases between them. CDR3 length: 15 amino acids. Germline loops: CDR1 MNHEY, CDR2 SMNVEV (reference sequence). The CDR3 bases are TGTGCCAGCAGTTTATCGTTACAGGGAGACTACGAGCAGTACTTC. Amino acid sequence: CASSLSLQGDYEQYF.

The chain links TRBV29-1 to TRBJ2-3; weak D call: TRBD1 (5 bases). V was cut by 5 bases and J by 2 bases, with 17 bases left in between. This CDR3 is built from 15 residues. The V gene's germline CDR1 is SQVTM and CDR2 ANQGSEA. The DNA for the CDR3 is TGCAGCGTTCGATTTGGGGCTAGGATCACAGATACGCAGTATTTT. This sequence encodes CSVRFGARITDTQYF.

The V gene is TRBV6-1, the J gene TRBJ2-6, with 9 bases matching TRBD1. Trimming at V came to 4 bases and at J to 4 bases, leaving 17 bases not matched to a gene. The V gene's germline CDR1 is MNHNS and CDR2 SASEGT. The CDR3 spans 20 residues. The CDR3 loop is CASSAISGTGTFMGANVLTF. The CDR3, as DNA: TGTGCCAGCAGTGCCATATCCGGGACAGGGACTTTTATGGGGGCCAACGTCCTGACTTTC.

The CDR3 region has the DNA TGTGCCAGCAGTTTAGTCCAGGTCGTGGACAATGAGCAGTTCTTC. This sequence encodes CASSLVQVVDNEQFF. V usage is TRBV27 and J usage is TRBJ2-1, with unresolved D. V was shortened by 2 bases and J by 5 bases, with 13 bases between the two germline ends. The CDR3 loop spans 15 amino acids. CDR1 is MNHEY, CDR2 SMNVEV, per germline (reference sequence).

The chain couples TRBV6-1 to TRBJ2-7, with a tentative D call TRBD2 (6 bases). The CDR3 contains 15 residues. V dropped 7 bases and J dropped 0 bases, with 16 bases sitting between them. Germline CDR1 is MNHNS and CDR2 is SASEGT. CDR3 sequence reads: CASTPLLGGSYEQYF. DNA of the CDR3: TGTGCCAGCACCCCGCTTTTGGGGGGCTCCTACGAGCAGTACTTC.